These 8 T cell receptor beta chains were all obtained from the same sample, sequenced in a study of CD8 T cells in ankylosing spondylitis. TCRdb processed the 5' RACE reads anew with MiXCR; each CDR3 protein has one entry. The table lists 39,000 or so distinct CDR3 sequences, approximately 10% of them singletons, with approximately 15% in the top ten. The sequencing sample was made of blood, either unsorted or a sorted T cell fraction (not recorded which). The receptors shown here come from a male donor with ankylosing spondylitis or in good health (not recorded which).

The chain couples TRBV6-5 to TRBJ2-7, with TRBD1 matching 7 bases. The V gene end was trimmed by 5 bases and the J gene end by 9 bases; junction bases not matched to a gene: 4. Germline V CDR1 and CDR2: MNHEY, SVGAGI. The CDR3 sequence is 11 residues long. CDR3 coding DNA: TGTGCCAGCAGTGCGTCAGGGGGGCAGTACTTC. Its protein is CASSASGGQYF.

This clonotype was counted a few times. A much larger clone lies one base from this, so it may be a read error. The V gene is TRBV7-7, the J gene TRBJ2-5; perhaps TRBD1 as D (5 bases). Germline CDR1 is SSHAT and CDR2 is FNYEAQ (reference sequence). CDR3 length: 14 residues. The CDR3 DNA sequence: TGTGCTAGCAGCTTAGCTGGGGCCAAAGAGACCCAGTACTTC. Protein sequence: CASSLAGAKETQYF.

The chain couples TRBV20-1 to TRBJ2-7; 12 bases line up with TRBD2. The V gene end was trimmed by 0 bases and the J gene end by 6 bases; junction bases not matched to a gene: 12. Germline CDR1 is DFQATT and CDR2 is SNEGSKA (reference sequence). CDR3 length: 17 amino acids. In DNA, the CDR3 is TGCAGTGCTAGAGATCTTAGGACTAGCGGGATTTTACTCGAGCAGTACTTC. Translating it yields CSARDLRTSGILLEQYF.

This clonotype was observed many times. This chain uses TRBV20-1 with TRBJ2-1, with 14 bases that match TRBD2. V dropped 3 bases and J dropped 7; count of bases not matched to a gene: 5. CDR1 and CDR2 (germline): DFQATT, SNEGSKA (reference sequence). The CDR3 is 15 amino acids. CDR3 nucleotides: TGCAGTGCTAGGACTAGCGGGAGGGCCGGGAATGAGCAGTTCTTC. Amino acids: CSARTSGRAGNEQFF.

There are a few counts of this clonotype. This may be a read error, as it is one base from a much larger clone. The V and J genes are TRBV7-8 and TRBJ2-2; D uncertain. CDR3 length: 13 residues. V lost 1 base and J lost 6, with 6 bases in between. From germline, CDR1 is SGHVS and CDR2 FQNEAQ. As DNA, the CDR3 is TGTGCCAGCAGCTTAGTCTCCCCCGGGGAGCTGTTTTTT. It specifies CASSLVSPGELFF. The whole variable domain, filled in from reference TRBV7-8 and TRBJ2-2, reads GAGVSQSPRYKVAKRGQDVALRCDPISGHVSLFWYQQALGQGPEFLTYFQNEAQLDKSGLPSDRFFAERPEGSVSTLKIQRTQQEDSAVYLCASSLVSPGELFFGEGSRLTVL.

This clonotype was detected a few times. V and J are TRBV4-2 and TRBJ2-2; D unclear. Germline CDR1 LGHNA, CDR2 YNFKEQ. Trimming took off 4 bases at V and 4 bases at J, with 4 bases between the two ends. CDR3 size: 12 residues. The CDR3 here is CASSPITGELFF. In DNA, the CDR3 is TGTGCCAGCAGCCCTATCACCGGGGAGCTGTTTTTT.

The sample holds many counts of this clonotype. The chain uses TRBV12-3 or TRBV12-4 and TRBJ2-7; 13 bases agree with TRBD2. The CDR3 has 15 residues. With 3 bases clipped from V and 4 bases from J, the junction kept 3 bases outside the gene matches. As DNA, the CDR3 is TGTGCCAGCAGTTTCGGACTAGCGGGAGAATACGAGCAGTACTTC. Protein sequence: CASSFGLAGEYEQYF.

The chain recombines TRBV11-2 with TRBJ2-7, with D possibly TRBD1 on 6 matching bases. CDR3 length equals 14 residues. Trimming shortened V by 5 bases and J by 1 base, and 12 bases separated the two germline ends. The germline gives CDR1 SGHAT, CDR2 FQNNGV. CDR3 DNA: TGTGCCAGCAGCACCGACAGGTTATCCTACGAGCAGTACTTC. It codes for CASSTDRLSYEQYF.